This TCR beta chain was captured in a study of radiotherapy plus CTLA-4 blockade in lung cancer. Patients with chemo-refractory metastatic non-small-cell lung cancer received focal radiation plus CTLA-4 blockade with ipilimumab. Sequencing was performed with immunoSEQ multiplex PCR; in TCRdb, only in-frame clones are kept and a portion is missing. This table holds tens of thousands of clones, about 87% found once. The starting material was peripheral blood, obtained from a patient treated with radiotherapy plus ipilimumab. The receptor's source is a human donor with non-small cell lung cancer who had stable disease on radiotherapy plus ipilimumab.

This CDR3 is CASSRTPREGYTF. The CDR3 DNA reads TGTGCCAGCAGCCGCACCCCCAGGGAAGGCTACACCTTC. The rearrangement joins TRBV6-1 to TRBJ1-2, with D possibly being TRBD1 (5 bases). Germline V gene data show CDR1 as MNHNS and CDR2 as SASEGT. V shed 6 bases and J shed 8 bases, with 16 bases lying between them. The CDR3 length is 13 residues.